A single sample is the source of the 18 T cell receptor beta chains below, sequenced in a study of cytomegalovirus exposure and HLA in healthy donors. Only in-frame clones appear in the TCRdb table, and some are missing; sequencing was by immunoSEQ multiplex PCR. The sample has under 300,000 clones; around 87% are singletons. What was sequenced was PBMCs. Every receptor here comes from a woman in her twenties or thirties in good health and CMV-seropositive.

In this sample, this clone turned up once. The chain has TRBV5-1 and TRBJ2-5, with 9 positions matching TRBD1. V was pared by 5 bases and J by 5 bases, with 10 bases of the junction left unmatched. CDR3 size: 15 residues. Germline values: CDR1 SGHRS, CDR2 YFSETQ. The CDR3 loop reads CASREPGQGTETQYF. The DNA of the CDR3 is TGCGCCAGCAGAGAACCGGGACAGGGCACGGAGACCCAGTACTTC.

The gene calls are TRBV12-5 and TRBJ2-1; 15 bases fit TRBD2. CDR1 is LGHNT, CDR2 FRNRAP, per germline. CDR3 length: 21 amino acids. Trimming at V came to 6 bases and at J to 0 bases, leaving 15 bases not matched to a gene. In DNA form, the CDR3 reads TGTGCTAGTGGCCAGACTCCCGGGACTAGCGGGAGGCGGAGCTCCTACAATGAGCAGTTCTTC. Encoded protein: CASGQTPGTSGRRSSYNEQFF.

The genes are TRBV27 and TRBJ1-1, with 8 bases fitting TRBD1. This CDR3 has 14 amino acids. The junction had 3 bases not matched to a gene; V was cut back by 3 bases and J by 3 bases. Germline V gene lookup returns CDR1 MNHEY and CDR2 SMNVEV (reference sequence). The CDR3 here is CASSLARGHTEAFF. The CDR3 DNA reads TGTGCCAGCAGTTTGGCCAGGGGGCACACTGAAGCTTTCTTT.

This rearrangement joins TRBV5-1 to TRBJ2-5; TRBD1 matches at 8 bases. Trimming cost V 4 bases and J 4 bases; bases outside gene matches: 6. Germline CDR1 is SGHRS and CDR2 is YFSETQ. The CDR3 is 14 residues long. The DNA for the CDR3 is TGCGCCAGCAGCCAGGGGGCCGGAGGAGAGACCCAGTACTTC. This gives the protein CASSQGAGGETQYF.

With regard to this clone: Other nucleotide sequences in the sample specify the same CDR3. The chain combines TRBV5-1 with TRBJ2-5; D ambiguous. V was pared by 1 base and J by 1 base, with 5 bases between. The CDR3 is 13 amino acids. CDR1 is SGHRS, CDR2 YFSETQ, per germline. CDR3 region: CASSLSPQETQYF. The CDR3 DNA follows: TGCGCCAGCAGCTTGAGCCCCCAAGAGACCCAGTACTTC.

The V gene is TRBV5-5, the J gene TRBJ2-7; possible D gene TRBD2, 6 bases. The CDR3 spans 13 residues. Germline assignment: CDR1 SGHKS and CDR2 YYEKEE (reference sequence). V shed 4 bases and J shed 5 bases, with 13 bases lying between them. DNA of the CDR3: TGTGCCAGCAGCCTACCTTGGGGGGACGAGCAGTACTTC. Protein: CASSLPWGDEQYF.

CDR3 sequence reads: CASSGRGYNEKLFF. For the CDR3, the DNA is TGTGCCAGCAGCGGGCGGGGGTACAATGAAAAACTGTTTTTT. The V and J genes are TRBV5-5 and TRBJ1-4; D might be TRBD1 (5 bases). V lost 4 bases and J 5 bases, leaving 12 bases between the germline ends. CDR1 and CDR2 from the germline V gene are SGHKS and YYEKEE (reference sequence). The CDR3 has 14 amino acids.

CDR3 loop: CASSDPGQGAIQPQHF. The DNA of the CDR3 is TGTGCCAGTAGTGATCCGGGACAGGGGGCGATTCAGCCCCAGCATTTT. V usage is TRBV19 and J usage is TRBJ1-5; 12 positions match TRBD1. V trimming: 5 bases; J trimming: 6 bases; junction bases outside the gene matches: 8. The CDR3 extends over 16 amino acids. Germline CDR1 LNHDA, CDR2 SQIVND (reference sequence).

This chain uses TRBV18 with TRBJ1-2, with D tentatively TRBD1 (6 bases). Trimming cost V 3 bases and J 4 bases, with 18 bases left between them. The germline CDR1 and CDR2 sequences are KGHSH and LQKENI. The CDR3 contains 16 residues. The CDR3 region has the DNA TGTGCCAGCTCACCGACTCCAGGGACACCGAGCTATGGCTACACCTTC. As protein: CASSPTPGTPSYGYTF.

The rearrangement links TRBV15 to TRBJ2-7; D might be TRBD2 (6 bases). CDR1 is LNHNV and CDR2 is YYDKDF in the germline V gene (reference sequence). This CDR3 has 14 amino acids. The V and J ends lost 1 base and 3 bases respectively, with 10 bases between them. The CDR3 protein is CATSRGAGSYEQYF. In DNA form, the CDR3 reads TGTGCCACCAGCAGAGGCGCGGGAAGCTACGAGCAGTACTTC. Together with reference TRBV15 and TRBJ2-7, the CDR3 gives the full variable domain: DAMVIQNPRYQVTQFGKPVTLSCSQTLNHNVMYWYQQKSSQAPKLLFHYYDKDFNNEADTPDNFQSRRPNTSFCFLDIRSPGLGDTAMYLCATSRGAGSYEQYFGPGTRLTVT.

The chain recombines TRBV5-6 with TRBJ2-1; D not certain. Germline values: CDR1 SGHDT, CDR2 YYEEEE. The CDR3 consists of 12 residues. V gave up 2 bases and J gave up 10 bases, with 10 bases separating them. This CDR3 is CASSFSRREQFF. The CDR3 DNA reads as TGTGCCAGCAGCTTCTCGCGGCGGGAGCAGTTCTTC.

This chain links TRBV7-2 with TRBJ2-7, with 13 nucleotides matching TRBD2. The J segment lost 2 bases and the V segment lost 6 bases, leaving 7 bases of the junction unmatched. Germline lookup yields CDR1 SGHTA and CDR2 FQGNSA. This CDR3 is 16 amino acids long. CDR3 DNA sequence: TGTGCCAGCAGATGGACTAGCGGGAGTGGGGCCTACGAGCAGTACTTC. It specifies CASRWTSGSGAYEQYF.

This chain links TRBV29-1 with TRBJ1-2, with D unclear. This CDR3 is built from 12 residues. Germline V lookup: CDR1 SQVTM, CDR2 ANQGSEA. V was pared by 7 bases and J by 8 bases, with 17 bases between. Written as DNA, the CDR3 is TGCAGCGCCTACGGGATAAGAGGAGGCTACACCTTC. Amino acids: CSAYGIRGGYTF.

The V and J genes are TRBV6-5 and TRBJ2-7, with 9 nucleotides matching TRBD2. From germline, CDR1 is MNHEY and CDR2 SVGAGI. After removal of 2 bases from V and 5 bases from J, the junction contained 10 bases not matched to a gene. CDR3 length: 16 amino acids. CDR3 sequence (DNA): TGTGCCAGCAGTTACGATGGCGGGAGGGCCAACAACGAGCAGTACTTC. Translated: CASSYDGGRANNEQYF.

V usage is TRBV5-1 and J usage is TRBJ2-1; 13 bases line up with TRBD2. The germline V gene encodes CDR1 SGHRS and CDR2 YFSETQ. V was clipped by 4 bases and J by 2 bases; unmatched bases: 3. The CDR3 length is 16 residues. The CDR3 reads CASSKGTSGTYNEQFF. The CDR3 coding sequence is TGCGCCAGCAGCAAGGGGACTAGCGGGACCTACAATGAGCAGTTCTTC.

The chain recombines TRBV5-1 with TRBJ2-7, with a possible D match to TRBD1 (5 bases). Germline loops: CDR1 SGHRS, CDR2 YFSETQ. V lost 2 bases to trimming and J lost 3 bases, with 6 bases between them. There are 12 residues in the CDR3. CDR3 nucleotide sequence: TGCGCCAGCAGCTTCGGACACTACGAGCAGTACTTC. The encoded protein is CASSFGHYEQYF.

The rearrangement uses TRBV15 and TRBJ1-3; D call uncertain. Germline values: CDR1 LNHNV, CDR2 YYDKDF (reference sequence). The CDR3 runs to 16 residues. V was pared by 2 bases and J by 0 bases, with 11 bases between. The CDR3 DNA is TGTGCCACCAGCAGACGGGAAGAGAGCTCTGGAAACACCATATATTTT. Amino acid sequence: CATSRREESSGNTIYF.

The chain joins TRBV6-1 to TRBJ2-3; TRBD2 agrees at 13 bases. From germline, CDR1 is MNHNS and CDR2 SASEGT. V gave up 2 bases and J gave up 3 bases; unmatched junction bases: 2. CDR3 length equals 16 residues. The CDR3 reads CASSEPTSGRTDTQYF. The CDR3 region has the DNA TGTGCCAGCAGTGAACCGACTAGCGGGAGGACAGATACGCAGTATTTT.